One and the same sample provided the 7 T cell receptor beta chains below, sequenced in a study of blood T cell repertoires in COVID-19. Libraries were prepared by immunoSEQ multiplex PCR; TCRdb keeps only in-frame clonotypes and omits some of them. The data hold 330,000 or so clones, with around 90% observed a single time. Sequenced input: PBMCs or T cells enriched from blood (not recorded which). Receptors were obtained from a man aged 30 to 39 who had recovered from COVID-19.

The chain carries TRBV27 and TRBJ1-1, with D maybe TRBD1 (5 bases). V dropped 6 bases and J dropped 1 base, with 21 bases sitting between them. Germline CDR1 is MNHEY and CDR2 is SMNVEV (reference sequence). The CDR3 covers 17 residues. The CDR3 region is CASSLGPVITGNTEAFF. DNA of the CDR3: TGTGCCAGCAGCCTAGGGCCCGTTATAACAGGGAACACTGAAGCTTTCTTT.

The chain combines TRBV7-7 with TRBJ2-5; the D gene is possibly TRBD2 (5 bases). The germline V gene has CDR1 SSHAT and CDR2 FNYEAQ (reference sequence). Trimming stripped 5 bases from V and 1 base from J, with 14 bases between. This CDR3 has 15 residues. This CDR3 is CASSPAPGVQETQYF. The DNA for the CDR3 is TGTGCCAGCAGCCCCGCCCCCGGGGTCCAAGAGACCCAGTACTTC. The full variable domain, in which reference TRBV7-7 and TRBJ2-5 provide the parts outside the CDR3, is GAGVSQSPRYKVTKRGQDVTLRCDPISSHATLYWYQQALGQGPEFLTYFNYEAQPDKSGLPSDRFSAERPEGSISTLTIQRTEQRDSAMYRCASSPAPGVQETQYFGPGTRLLVL.

The chain uses TRBV6-5 and TRBJ1-2; 7 nucleotides align to TRBD1. V gave up 2 bases and J gave up 8 bases; unmatched junction bases: 8. Germline V lookup: CDR1 MNHEY, CDR2 SVGAGI. This CDR3 is 14 amino acids long. The CDR3 bases are TGTGCCAGCAGTTACGCCAAGACAGGGCAGGGCTACACCTTC. Translated: CASSYAKTGQGYTF.

The rearrangement joins TRBV28 to TRBJ1-3; the match to TRBD1 covers 7 bases. The CDR3 spans 16 residues. Germline assignment: CDR1 MDHEN and CDR2 SYDVKM. V was pared by 4 bases and J by 1 base, with 7 bases of the junction left unmatched. CDR3 residues: CASSSPGTASGNTIYF. In DNA, the CDR3 is TGTGCCAGCAGTTCCCCGGGGACAGCTTCTGGAAACACCATATATTTT.

The V call is TRBV7-9, the J call TRBJ1-2, with a tentative D call TRBD1 (6 bases). CDR3 length equals 14 residues. The V end was cut by 5 bases, the J end by 1 base, with 11 bases between. Germline lookup yields CDR1 SEHNR and CDR2 FQNEAQ (reference sequence). CDR3 nucleotide sequence: TGTGCCAGCAGCGCAACAGGGCTTAACTATGGCTACACCTTC. It is translated as CASSATGLNYGYTF.

The chain is built from TRBV25-1 and TRBJ1-2, with TRBD1 matching 7 bases. This CDR3 is 16 amino acids long. The trim removed 3 bases at V and 4 bases at J, leaving 11 bases unmatched. Germline V gene lookup returns CDR1 MGHDK and CDR2 SYGVNS. The DNA for the CDR3 is TGTGCCAGCAGTGACCCTCGATTGACAGGGTTCTATGGCTACACCTTC. Amino acid sequence: CASSDPRLTGFYGYTF.

V gene TRBV7-8 combines with J gene TRBJ2-3, with D possibly TRBD1 on 7 matching bases. V dropped 1 base and J dropped 2 bases, with 28 bases sitting between them. CDR3 length: 21 residues. Germline loops: CDR1 SGHVS, CDR2 FQNEAQ. This CDR3 reads CASSLVLQTVQGTPYTDTQYF. The CDR3 DNA reads as TGTGCCAGCAGCTTAGTCCTTCAGACTGTACAGGGGACTCCCTACACAGATACGCAGTATTTT.